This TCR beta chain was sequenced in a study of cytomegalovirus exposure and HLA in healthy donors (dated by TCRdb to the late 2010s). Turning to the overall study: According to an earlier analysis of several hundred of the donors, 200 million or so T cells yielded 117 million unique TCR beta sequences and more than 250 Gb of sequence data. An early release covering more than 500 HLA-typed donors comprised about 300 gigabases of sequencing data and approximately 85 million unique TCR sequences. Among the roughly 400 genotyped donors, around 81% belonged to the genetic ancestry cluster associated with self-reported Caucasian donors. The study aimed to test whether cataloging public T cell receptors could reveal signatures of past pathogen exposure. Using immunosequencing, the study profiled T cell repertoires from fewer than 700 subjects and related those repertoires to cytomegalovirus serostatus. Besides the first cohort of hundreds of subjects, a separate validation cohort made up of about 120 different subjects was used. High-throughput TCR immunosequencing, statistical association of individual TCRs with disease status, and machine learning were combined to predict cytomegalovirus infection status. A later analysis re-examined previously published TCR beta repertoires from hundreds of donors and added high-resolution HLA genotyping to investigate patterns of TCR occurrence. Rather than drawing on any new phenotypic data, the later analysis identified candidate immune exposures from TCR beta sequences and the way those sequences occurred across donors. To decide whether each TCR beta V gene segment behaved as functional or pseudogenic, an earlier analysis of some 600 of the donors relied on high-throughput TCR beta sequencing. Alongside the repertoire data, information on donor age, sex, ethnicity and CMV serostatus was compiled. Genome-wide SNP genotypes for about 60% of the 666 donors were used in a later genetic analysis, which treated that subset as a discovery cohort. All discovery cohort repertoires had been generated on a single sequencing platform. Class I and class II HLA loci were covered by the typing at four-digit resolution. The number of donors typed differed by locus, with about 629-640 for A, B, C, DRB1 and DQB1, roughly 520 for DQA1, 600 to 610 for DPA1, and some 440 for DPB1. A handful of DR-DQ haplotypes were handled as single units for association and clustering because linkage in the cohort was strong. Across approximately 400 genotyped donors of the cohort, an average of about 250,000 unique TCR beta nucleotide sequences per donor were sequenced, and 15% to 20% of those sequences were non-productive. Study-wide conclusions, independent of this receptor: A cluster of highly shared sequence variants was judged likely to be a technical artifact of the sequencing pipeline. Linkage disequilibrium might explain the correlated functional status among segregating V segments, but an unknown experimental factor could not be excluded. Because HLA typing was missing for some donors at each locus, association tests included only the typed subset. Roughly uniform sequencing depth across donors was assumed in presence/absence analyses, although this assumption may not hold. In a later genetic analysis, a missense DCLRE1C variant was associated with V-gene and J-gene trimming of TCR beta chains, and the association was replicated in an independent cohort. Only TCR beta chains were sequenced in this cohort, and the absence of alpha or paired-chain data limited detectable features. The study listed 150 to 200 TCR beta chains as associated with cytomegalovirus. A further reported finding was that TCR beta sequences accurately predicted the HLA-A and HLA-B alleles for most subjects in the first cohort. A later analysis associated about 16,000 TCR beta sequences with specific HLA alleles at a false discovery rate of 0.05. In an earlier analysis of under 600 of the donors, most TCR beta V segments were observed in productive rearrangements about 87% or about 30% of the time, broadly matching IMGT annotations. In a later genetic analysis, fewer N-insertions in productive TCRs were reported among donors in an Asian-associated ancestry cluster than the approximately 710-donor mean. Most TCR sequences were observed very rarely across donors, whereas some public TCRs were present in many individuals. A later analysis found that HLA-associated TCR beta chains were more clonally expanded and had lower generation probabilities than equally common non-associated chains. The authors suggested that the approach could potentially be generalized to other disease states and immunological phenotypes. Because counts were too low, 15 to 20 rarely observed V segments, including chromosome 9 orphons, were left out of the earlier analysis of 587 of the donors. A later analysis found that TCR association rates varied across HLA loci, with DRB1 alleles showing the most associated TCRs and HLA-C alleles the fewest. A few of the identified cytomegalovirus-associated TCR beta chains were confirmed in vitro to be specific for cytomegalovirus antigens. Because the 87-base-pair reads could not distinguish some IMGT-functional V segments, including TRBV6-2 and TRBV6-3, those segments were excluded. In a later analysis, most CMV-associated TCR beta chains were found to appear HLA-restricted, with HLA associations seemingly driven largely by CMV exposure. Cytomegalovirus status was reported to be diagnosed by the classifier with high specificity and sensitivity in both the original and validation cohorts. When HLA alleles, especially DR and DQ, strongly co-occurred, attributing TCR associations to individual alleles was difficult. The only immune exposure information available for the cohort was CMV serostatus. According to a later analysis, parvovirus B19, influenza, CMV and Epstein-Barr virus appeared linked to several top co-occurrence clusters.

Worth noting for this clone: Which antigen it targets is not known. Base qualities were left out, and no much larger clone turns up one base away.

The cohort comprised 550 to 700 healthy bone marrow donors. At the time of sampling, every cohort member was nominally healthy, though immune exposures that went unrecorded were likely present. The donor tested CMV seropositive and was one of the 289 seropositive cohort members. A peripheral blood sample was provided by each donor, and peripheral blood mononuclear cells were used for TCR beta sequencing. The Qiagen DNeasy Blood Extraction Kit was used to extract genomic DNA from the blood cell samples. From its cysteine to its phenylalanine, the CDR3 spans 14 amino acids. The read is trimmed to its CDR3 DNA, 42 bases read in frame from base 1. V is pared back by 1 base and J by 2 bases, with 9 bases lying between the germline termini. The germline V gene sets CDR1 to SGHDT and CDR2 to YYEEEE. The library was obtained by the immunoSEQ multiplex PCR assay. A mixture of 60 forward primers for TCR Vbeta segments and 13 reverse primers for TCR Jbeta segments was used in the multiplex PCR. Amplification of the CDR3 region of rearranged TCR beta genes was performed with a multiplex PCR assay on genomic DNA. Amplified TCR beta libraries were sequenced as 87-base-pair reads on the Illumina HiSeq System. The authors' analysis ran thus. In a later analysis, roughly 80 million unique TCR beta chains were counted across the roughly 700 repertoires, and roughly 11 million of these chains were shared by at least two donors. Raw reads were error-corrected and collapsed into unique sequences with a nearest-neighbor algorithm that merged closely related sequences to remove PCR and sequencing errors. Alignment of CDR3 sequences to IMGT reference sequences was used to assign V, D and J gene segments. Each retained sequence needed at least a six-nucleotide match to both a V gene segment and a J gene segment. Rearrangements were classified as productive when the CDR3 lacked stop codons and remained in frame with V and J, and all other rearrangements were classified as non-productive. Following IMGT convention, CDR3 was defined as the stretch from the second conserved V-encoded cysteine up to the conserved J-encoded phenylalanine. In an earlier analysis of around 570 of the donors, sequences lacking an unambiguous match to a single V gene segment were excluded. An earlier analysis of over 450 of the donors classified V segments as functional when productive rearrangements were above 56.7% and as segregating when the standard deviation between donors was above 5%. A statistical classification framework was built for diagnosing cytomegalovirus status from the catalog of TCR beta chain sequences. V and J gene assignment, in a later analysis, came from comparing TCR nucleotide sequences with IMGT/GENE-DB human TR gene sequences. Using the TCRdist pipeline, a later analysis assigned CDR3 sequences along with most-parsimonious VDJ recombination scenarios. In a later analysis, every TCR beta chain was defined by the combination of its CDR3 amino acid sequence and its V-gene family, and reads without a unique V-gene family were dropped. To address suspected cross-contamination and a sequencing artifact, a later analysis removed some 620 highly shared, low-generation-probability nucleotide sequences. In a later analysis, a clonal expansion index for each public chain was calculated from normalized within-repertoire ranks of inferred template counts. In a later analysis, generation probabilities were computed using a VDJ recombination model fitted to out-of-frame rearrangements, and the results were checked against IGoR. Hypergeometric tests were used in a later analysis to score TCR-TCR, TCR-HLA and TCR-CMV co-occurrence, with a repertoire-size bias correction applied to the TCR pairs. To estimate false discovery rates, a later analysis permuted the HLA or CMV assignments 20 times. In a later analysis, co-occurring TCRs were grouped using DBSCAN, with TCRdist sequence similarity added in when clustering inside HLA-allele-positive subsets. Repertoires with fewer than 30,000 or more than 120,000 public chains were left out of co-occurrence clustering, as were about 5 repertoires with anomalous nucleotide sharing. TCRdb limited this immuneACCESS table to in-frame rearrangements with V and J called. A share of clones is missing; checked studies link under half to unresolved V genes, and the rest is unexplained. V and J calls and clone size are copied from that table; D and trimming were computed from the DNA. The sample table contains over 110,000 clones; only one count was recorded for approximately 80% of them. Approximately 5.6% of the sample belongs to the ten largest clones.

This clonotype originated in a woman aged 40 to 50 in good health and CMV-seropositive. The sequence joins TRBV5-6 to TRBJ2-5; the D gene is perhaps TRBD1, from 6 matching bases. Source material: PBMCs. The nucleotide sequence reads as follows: TGTGCCAGCAGCTTGAGAGGACAGCAAGAGACCCAGTACTTC. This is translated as CASSLRGQQETQYF.